The present TCR beta chain was sequenced within a study of human T cells and chemical hapten exposure. Study overall: Skin on the upper inner arm, 2 cm by 2 cm in size, was sensitized with 2% DPC. Variation in per-sample TCR yields came mainly from small pooled library volume differences.

The ends lost 5 bases at V and 3 bases at J; junction bases unmatched: 4. The CDR3 length is 15 residues. As processed by the authors: Samples held a median of approximately 96,000 TCRs, range 23,224–690,600. TCRdb passed the RACE reads through MiXCR, listing each CDR3 protein once. TCRdb's processing, not the authors' own work, is the source of the V and J calls. Of roughly 84,000 distinct CDR3 sequences listed, 10% were seen once; the top ten hold more than 4%. Time point: patch test 2, 6 weeks after DPC sensitization. The treatment: therapeutic diphenylcyclopropenone sensitization with weekly scalp DPC. Only a few counts were recorded for this clonotype.

The V and J genes are TRBV12-3 or TRBV12-4 and TRBJ2-7; 13 bases are shared with TRBD2. The TCR originated in a woman in her fifties or sixties with alopecia areata. Some clones in this sample may be carry-over from other donors' samples. Source: whole blood, taken in connection with sensitization to the hapten diphenylcyclopropenone (DPC). CDR3 nucleotides: TGTGCCAGCAGTCGGACTAGCGGGAGTCTCTACGAGCAGTACTTC. This codes for CASSRTSGSLYEQYF.